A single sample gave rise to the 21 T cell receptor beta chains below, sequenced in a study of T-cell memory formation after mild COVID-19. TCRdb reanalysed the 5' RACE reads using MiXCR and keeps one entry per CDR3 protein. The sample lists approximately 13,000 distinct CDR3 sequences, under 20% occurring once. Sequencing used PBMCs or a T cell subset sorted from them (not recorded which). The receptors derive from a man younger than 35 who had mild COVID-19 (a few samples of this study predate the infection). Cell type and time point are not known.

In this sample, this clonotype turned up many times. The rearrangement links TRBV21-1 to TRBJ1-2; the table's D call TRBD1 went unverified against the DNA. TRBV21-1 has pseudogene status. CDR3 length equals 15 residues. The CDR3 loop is CASSKDNRGPWGYTF. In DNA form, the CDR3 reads TGTGCCAGCAGCAAAGATAACAGGGGGCCGTGGGGCTACACCTTC.

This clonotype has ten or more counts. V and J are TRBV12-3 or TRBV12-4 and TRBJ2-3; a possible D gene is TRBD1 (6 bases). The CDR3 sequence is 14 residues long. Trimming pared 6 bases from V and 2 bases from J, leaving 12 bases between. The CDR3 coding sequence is TGTGCCAGCAGCGAAGACAGGAACACAGATACGCAGTATTTT. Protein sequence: CASSEDRNTDTQYF.

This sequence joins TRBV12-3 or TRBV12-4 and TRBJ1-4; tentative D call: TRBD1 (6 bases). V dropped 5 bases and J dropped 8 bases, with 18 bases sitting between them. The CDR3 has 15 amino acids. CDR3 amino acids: CASSPGPGEGEKLFF. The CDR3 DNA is TGTGCCAGCAGTCCAGGGCCAGGGGAGGGAGAAAAACTGTTTTTT.

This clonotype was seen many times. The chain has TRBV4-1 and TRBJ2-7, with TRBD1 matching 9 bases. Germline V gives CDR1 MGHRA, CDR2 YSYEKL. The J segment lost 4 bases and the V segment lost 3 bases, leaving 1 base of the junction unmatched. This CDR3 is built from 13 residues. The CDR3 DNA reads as TGCGCCAGCAGCCAGACAGGGGGATACGAGCAGTACTTC. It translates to CASSQTGGYEQYF.

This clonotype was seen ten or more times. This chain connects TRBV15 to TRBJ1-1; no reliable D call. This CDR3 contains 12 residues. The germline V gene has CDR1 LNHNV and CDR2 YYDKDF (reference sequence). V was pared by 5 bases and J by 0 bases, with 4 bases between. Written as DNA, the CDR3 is TGTGCCACCAGCGAGGTGAACACTGAAGCTTTCTTT. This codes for CATSEVNTEAFF.

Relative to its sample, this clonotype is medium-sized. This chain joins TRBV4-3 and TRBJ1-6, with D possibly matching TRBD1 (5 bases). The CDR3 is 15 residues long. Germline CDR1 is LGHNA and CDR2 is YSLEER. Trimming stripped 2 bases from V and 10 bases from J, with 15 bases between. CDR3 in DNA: TGCGCCAGCAGCCAAAGGGATGGGGGTCGGTCACCCCTCCACTTT. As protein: CASSQRDGGRSPLHF.

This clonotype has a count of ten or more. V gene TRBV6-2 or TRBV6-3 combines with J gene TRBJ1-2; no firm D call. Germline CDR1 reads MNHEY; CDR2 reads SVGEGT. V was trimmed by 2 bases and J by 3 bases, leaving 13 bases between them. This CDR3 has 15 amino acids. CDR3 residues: CASSYPDGEYYGYTF. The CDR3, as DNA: TGTGCCAGCAGTTACCCGGACGGAGAATACTATGGCTACACCTTC.

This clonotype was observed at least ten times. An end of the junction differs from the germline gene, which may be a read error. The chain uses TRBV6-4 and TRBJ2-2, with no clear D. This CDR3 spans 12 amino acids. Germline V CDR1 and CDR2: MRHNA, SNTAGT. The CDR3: CASRDYTGELFF. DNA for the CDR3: TGTGCCAGCAGAGACTACACCGGGGAGCTGTTTTTT.

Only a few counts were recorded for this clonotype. CDR3 nucleotide sequence: TGTGCCAGCAGCCCCCTCTGGGGGGGGAATGGCTACACCTTC. Protein sequence: CASSPLWGGNGYTF. The chain joins TRBV5-6 to TRBJ1-2; a possible D gene is TRBD1 (5 bases). The length of the CDR3 is 14 residues. Trimming left V 4 bases short and J 6 bases short, with 16 bases between. CDR1 SGHDT and CDR2 YYEEEE come from the germline V gene.

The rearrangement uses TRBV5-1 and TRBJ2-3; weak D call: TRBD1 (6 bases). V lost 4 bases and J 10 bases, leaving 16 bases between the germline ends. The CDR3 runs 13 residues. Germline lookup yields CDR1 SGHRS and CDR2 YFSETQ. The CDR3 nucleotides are TGCGCCAGCAGCGGACCGGACAGTGAGGCGCAGTATTTT. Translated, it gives CASSGPDSEAQYF.

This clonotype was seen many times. CDR3 amino acids: CASSLGGQGHYEQYV. In DNA, the CDR3 is TGCGCCAGCAGCTTGGGTGGACAGGGCCACTACGAGCAGTACGTC. The gene calls are TRBV5-1 and TRBJ2-7, with 8 bases identical to TRBD1. J was trimmed by 3 bases and V by 0 bases; bases with no gene match: 5. There are 15 residues in the CDR3. Germline V CDR1 and CDR2: SGHRS, YFSETQ.

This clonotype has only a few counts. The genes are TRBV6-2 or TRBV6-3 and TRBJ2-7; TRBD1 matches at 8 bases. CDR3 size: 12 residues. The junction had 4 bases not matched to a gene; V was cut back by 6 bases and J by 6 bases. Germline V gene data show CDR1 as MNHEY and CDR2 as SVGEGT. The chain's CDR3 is CASSVDRAEQYV. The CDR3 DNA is TGTGCCAGCAGCGTGGACAGGGCCGAGCAGTACGTC.

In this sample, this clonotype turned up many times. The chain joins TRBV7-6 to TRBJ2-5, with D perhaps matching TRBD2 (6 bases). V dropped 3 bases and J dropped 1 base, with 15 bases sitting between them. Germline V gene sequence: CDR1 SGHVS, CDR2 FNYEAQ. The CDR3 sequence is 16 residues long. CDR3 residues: CASSLSPSGVQETQYF. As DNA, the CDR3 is TGTGCCAGCAGCTTGAGCCCCTCGGGGGTCCAAGAGACCCAGTACTTC.

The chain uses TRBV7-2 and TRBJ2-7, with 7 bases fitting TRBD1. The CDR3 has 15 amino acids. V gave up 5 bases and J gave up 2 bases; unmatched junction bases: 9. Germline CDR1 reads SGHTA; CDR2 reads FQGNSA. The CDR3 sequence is CASSPTGTVPYEQYF. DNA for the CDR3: TGTGCCAGCAGCCCCACCGGGACAGTCCCCTACGAGCAGTACTTC.

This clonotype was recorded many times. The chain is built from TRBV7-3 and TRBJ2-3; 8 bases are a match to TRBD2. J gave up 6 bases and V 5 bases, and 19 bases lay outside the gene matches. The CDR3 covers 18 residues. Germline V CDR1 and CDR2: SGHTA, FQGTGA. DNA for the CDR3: TGTGCCAGCAGCCCAACAGGCCGGGGGACTAGTCCAAGCGATACGCAGTATTTT. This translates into CASSPTGRGTSPSDTQYF.

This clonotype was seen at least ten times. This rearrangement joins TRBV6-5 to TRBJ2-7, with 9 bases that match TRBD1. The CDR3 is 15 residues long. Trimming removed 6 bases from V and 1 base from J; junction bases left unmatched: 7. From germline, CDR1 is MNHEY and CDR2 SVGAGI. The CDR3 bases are TGTGCCAGCAGCCGGGGGACAGGGCCTTCCTACGAGCAGTACGTC. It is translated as CASSRGTGPSYEQYV.

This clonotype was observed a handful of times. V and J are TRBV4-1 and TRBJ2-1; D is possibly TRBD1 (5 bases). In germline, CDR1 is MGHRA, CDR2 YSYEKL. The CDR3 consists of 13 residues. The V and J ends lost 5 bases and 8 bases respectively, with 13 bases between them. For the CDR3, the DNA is TGCGCCAGCAGCTACTTGGGGCGCGATGAGCAGTTCTTC. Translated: CASSYLGRDEQFF.

The chain's CDR3 is CASSQGTSGGAENEQFF. The CDR3, as DNA: TGCGCCAGCAGCCAGGGGACTAGCGGGGGGGCCGAAAATGAGCAGTTCTTC. J is TRBJ2-1 and V is TRBV4-3; 16 nucleotides line up with TRBD2. The CDR3 consists of 17 residues. CDR1 and CDR2 from the germline V gene are LGHNA and YSLEER. After removal of 3 bases from V and 7 bases from J, the junction contained 6 bases not matched to a gene.

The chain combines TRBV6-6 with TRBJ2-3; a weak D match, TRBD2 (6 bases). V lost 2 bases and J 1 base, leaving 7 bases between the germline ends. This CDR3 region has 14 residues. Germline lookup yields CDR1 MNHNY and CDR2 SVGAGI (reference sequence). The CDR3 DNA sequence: TGTGCCAGCAGTTACGCTAGCGGCACAGATACGCAGTATTTT. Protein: CASSYASGTDTQYF.

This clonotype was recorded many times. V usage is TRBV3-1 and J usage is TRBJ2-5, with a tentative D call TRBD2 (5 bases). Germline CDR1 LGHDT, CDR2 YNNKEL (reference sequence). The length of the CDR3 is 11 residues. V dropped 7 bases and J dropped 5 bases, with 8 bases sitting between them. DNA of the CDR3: TGTGCCAGCATCAGAGGGGAGACCCAGTACTTC. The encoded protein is CASIRGETQYF.

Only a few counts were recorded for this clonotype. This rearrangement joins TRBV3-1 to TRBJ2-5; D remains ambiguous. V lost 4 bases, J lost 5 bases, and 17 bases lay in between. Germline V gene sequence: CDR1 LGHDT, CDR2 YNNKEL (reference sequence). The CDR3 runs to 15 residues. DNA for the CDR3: TGTGCCAGCAGCCCCGAAACAAAAGTTCGGGAGACCCAGTACTTC. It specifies CASSPETKVRETQYF.